This T cell receptor (beta chain) was retrieved from a study of T cells in Graves' hyperthyroidism and ophthalmopathy. Turning to the study itself: Sampling of peripheral blood happened at initial diagnosis, prior to any treatment.

TCR beta CDR3 sequences were amplified from RNA transcripts. The HTBI primer set drove a first-round RT-PCR of the TCR CDR3. Each CDR3 protein gets one entry after TCRdb re-called the multiplex PCR reads with MiXCR. The sample yields approximately 40,000 distinct CDR3 sequences, roughly 50% seen once. The CDR3 consists of 13 residues. Trimming cost V 1 base and J 11 bases, with 17 bases left between them. The germline CDR1 and CDR2 sequences are DFQATT and SNEGSKA (reference sequence). Whole-study findings and limits: A model built on 13 V-J features separated ophthalmopathy from stable hyperthyroidism.

For this clonotype: The antigen is undetermined.

The sequence was obtained from a man aged 40-49 years with Graves' ophthalmopathy. The V call is TRBV20-1, the J call TRBJ1-1; D might be TRBD1 (6 bases). Sequenced input: blood. The CDR3 region has the DNA TGCAGTGCTAGAGGGGAGGGGGGTCCCGGGGCTTTCTTT. Translated, it gives CSARGEGGPGAFF.